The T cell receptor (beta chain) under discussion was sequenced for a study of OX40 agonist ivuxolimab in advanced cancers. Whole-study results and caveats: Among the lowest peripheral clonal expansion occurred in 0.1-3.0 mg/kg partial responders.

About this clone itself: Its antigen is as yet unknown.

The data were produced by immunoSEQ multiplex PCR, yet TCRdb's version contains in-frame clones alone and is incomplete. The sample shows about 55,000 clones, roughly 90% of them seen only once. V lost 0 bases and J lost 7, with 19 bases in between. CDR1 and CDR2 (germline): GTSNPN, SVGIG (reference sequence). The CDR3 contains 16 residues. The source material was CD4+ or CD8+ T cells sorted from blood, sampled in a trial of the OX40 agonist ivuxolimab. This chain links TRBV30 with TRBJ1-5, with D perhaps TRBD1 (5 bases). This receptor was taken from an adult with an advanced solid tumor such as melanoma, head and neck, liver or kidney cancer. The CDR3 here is CAWSVRGGVGHQPQHF. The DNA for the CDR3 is TGTGCCTGGAGTGTACGGGGAGGGGTCGGACACCAGCCCCAGCATTTT. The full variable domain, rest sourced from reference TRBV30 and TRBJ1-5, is SQTIHQWPATLVQPVGSPLSLECTVEGTSNPNLYWYRQAAGRGLQLLFYSVGIGQISSEVPQNLSASRPQDRQFILSSKKLLLSDSGFYLCAWSVRGGVGHQPQHFGDGTRLSIL.